The clone carrying this TCR beta chain appeared many times. What it binds is unknown. The record originates from a study of early T cells in non-severe SARS-CoV-2 infection. For the study at large: Unsorted whole blood bulk RNA was sequenced, with unpaired chains.

V lost 1 base to trimming and J lost 6 bases, with 11 bases between them. Germline assignment: CDR1 SGHRS and CDR2 YFSETQ. CDR3 length: 14 residues. Attachment of unique molecular identifiers was made to individual cDNA molecules. TCRdb passed the 5' RACE reads through MiXCR, listing each CDR3 protein once. The sample includes roughly 40,000 distinct CDR3 sequences, 5.5% to 7.5% of them seen just once. Points from the study as a whole: Comparison of clonotypes with VDJdb favored anti-spike CD8 responses while missing private and CD4 specificities.

The chain links TRBV5-1 to TRBJ1-5; D might be TRBD1 (5 bases). Source material: whole blood. This receptor was taken from an adult who was a healthcare worker with PCR-confirmed SARS-CoV-2 infection or an uninfected control (not recorded which). The CDR3 sequence: CASSLRGEGQPQHF. In DNA form, the CDR3 reads TGCGCCAGCAGCTTGAGAGGGGAGGGTCAGCCCCAGCATTTT.